The clone carrying this T cell receptor beta chain occurred many times. The target antigen is unknown. TCRdb independently ran MiXCR on the multiplex PCR reads; one entry per CDR3 protein. The sample yields 60,000 to 65,000 distinct CDR3 sequences, 45% to 65% seen once. The CDR3 length is 13 residues. Germline V CDR1 and CDR2: MNHNS, SASEGT. With 7 bases removed from V and 4 bases from J, the gap between germline ends came to 13 bases. The data stem from a study of breast tumors, draining lymph nodes, adjacent tissues. Study-wide results and limits: The lymph node origin of tumor T cells was framed as consistent with a hypothesis, not demonstrated. Findings are consistent with lymph node origin and intratumoral expansion of most tumor T cells. Tumor repertoires ranked between lymph nodes and nontumor tissue in diversity, with V and J gene preferences. Luminal-like breast cancer showed significantly greater tumor-nontumor repertoire similarity than basal-like breast cancer did.

The V call is TRBV6-1, the J call TRBJ2-5; possible D gene TRBD2, 7 bases. The sequence derives from a female donor with breast cancer. Some clones in this sample may be carry-over from other donors' samples. The sample was breast tumor tissue. The chain's CDR3 is CASTTGGRETQYF. The DNA of the CDR3 is TGTGCCAGCACAACGGGGGGCCGAGAGACCCAGTACTTC.